This entry describes one T cell receptor beta chain. Its target is unknown. The germline CDR1 and CDR2 sequences are LGHNA and YNFKEQ. This CDR3 has 16 residues. V lost 1 base to trimming and J lost 7 bases; unmatched junction nucleotides: 11. The sample belongs to a study of early T cells in non-severe SARS-CoV-2 infection. Study outcomes and limitations: In VDJdb matching, anti-spike CD8 responses were favored while private and CD4 specificities went missing.

Via MiXCR, TCRdb re-called the 5' RACE reads, giving one row per CDR3 protein. Of tens of thousands of distinct CDR3 sequences listed, about 12% are singletons. The sample taken for sequencing was whole blood. The source is an adult who was a healthcare worker with PCR-confirmed SARS-CoV-2 infection or an uninfected control (not recorded which). The chain uses TRBV4-2 and TRBJ2-7; 9 nucleotides match TRBD1. DNA of the CDR3: TGTGCCAGCAGCCAAGTTTTGGGGACAGGGATTAAGGAGCAGTACTTC. Amino acid sequence: CASSQVLGTGIKEQYF.